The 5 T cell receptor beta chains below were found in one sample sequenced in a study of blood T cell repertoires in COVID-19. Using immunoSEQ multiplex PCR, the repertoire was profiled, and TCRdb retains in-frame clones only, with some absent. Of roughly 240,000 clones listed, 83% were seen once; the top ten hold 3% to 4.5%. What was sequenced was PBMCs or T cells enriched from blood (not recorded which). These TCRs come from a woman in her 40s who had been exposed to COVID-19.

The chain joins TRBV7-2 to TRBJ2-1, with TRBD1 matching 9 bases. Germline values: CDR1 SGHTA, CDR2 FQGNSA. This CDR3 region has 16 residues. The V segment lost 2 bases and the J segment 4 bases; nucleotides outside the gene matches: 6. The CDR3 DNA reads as TGTGCCAGCAGCTTACTTACAGGGGGCGCTTACAATGAGCAGTTCTTC. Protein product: CASSLLTGGAYNEQFF.

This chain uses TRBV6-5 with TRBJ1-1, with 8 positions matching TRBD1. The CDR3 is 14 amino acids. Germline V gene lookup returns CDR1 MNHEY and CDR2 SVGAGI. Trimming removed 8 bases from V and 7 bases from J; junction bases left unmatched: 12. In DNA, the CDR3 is TGTGCCAGCGACCAGGGGGCGGCACTCTTTGAAGCTTTCTTT. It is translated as CASDQGAALFEAFF.

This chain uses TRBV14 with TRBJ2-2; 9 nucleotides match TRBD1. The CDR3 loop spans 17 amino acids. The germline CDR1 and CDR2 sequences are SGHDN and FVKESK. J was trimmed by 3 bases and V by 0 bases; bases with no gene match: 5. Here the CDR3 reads CASSQDLGTGYTGELFF. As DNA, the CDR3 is TGTGCCAGCAGCCAAGATTTGGGGACAGGGTACACCGGGGAGCTGTTTTTT.

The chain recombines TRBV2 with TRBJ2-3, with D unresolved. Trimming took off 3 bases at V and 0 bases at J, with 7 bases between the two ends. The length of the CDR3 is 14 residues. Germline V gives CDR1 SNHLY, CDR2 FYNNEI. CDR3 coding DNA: TGTGCCAGCAGTGATCCCAGAAGCACAGATACGCAGTATTTT. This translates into CASSDPRSTDTQYF.

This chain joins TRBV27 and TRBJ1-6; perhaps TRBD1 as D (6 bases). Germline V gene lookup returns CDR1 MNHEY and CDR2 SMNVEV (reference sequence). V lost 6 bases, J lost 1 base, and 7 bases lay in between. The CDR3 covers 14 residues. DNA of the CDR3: TGTGCCAGCAGAGGGGGATCCTATAATTCACCCCTCCACTTT. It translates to CASRGGSYNSPLHF.